This T cell receptor (beta chain) was retrieved from a study of PD-1 blockade in classical Hodgkin lymphoma (dated by TCRdb to about 2020). For the study in its entirety: Nivolumab dosing was 3 mg/kg intravenously every 2 weeks, continuing until either disease progression or unacceptable toxicity. The study used CyTOF and TCR beta sequencing to define a peripheral blood immune signature of response to PD-1 blockade in classical Hodgkin lymphoma. The research as a whole found: By C4D1, a significant rise was seen in CD4+ TCR diversity but not in CD8+ TCR diversity (p=0.0027 vs p=0.16), and the rise was most apparent among complete responders (p=0.02). Baseline TCR diversity was reported as lower in newly diagnosed patients than in healthy donors, and lower still in relapsed/refractory patients. Only a single clinical trial cohort was studied, and what caused the repertoire differences, possibly disease activity or prior therapy, remained undefined. Baseline diversity similar to that of newly diagnosed patients was observed in trial patients achieving complete response, whereas significantly lower diversity was observed in partial responders and progressors. Diversity was lower in patients who began nivolumab less than 1 year after ASCT, so these patients were left out of later analyses to avoid confounding by immune reconstitution.

V lost 8 bases and J lost 1 base; the stretch between them is 11 bases long. The CDR3, from cysteine to phenylalanine, totals 13 residues. The sequence is cut down to CDR3 DNA, 39 bases in frame from base 1. Sequences MNHNS (CDR1) and SASEGT (CDR2) are obtained from the germline V gene. Explained via the paper, the time point label denotes: cycle 1 day 1 (C1D1), immediately before nivolumab initiation. Every trial patient had relapsed after autologous stem cell transplantation, and cohorts A, B and C differed in prior brentuximab vedotin exposure. The trial cohort included some 53 patients with relapsed/refractory classical Hodgkin lymphoma, and each patient had a best overall response of complete response, partial response or progressive disease. Single-agent nivolumab was administered to trial patients in the multi-cohort phase II CheckMate 205 trial. An independent review committee assessed best overall response by applying the 2007 International Working Group response criteria. PBMCs from the trial were collected at three points: immediately before nivolumab initiation (C1D1), and during therapy at cycle 2 day 1 and cycle 4 day 1. After peripheral blood was drawn into 8 mL Vacutainer Cell Preparation Tubes, PBMCs were isolated by centrifugation and then cryopreserved.

To note about this clone: Its antigen has not been determined. No quality values exist for individual bases; no much larger clone is one base distant.

Genomic DNA was extracted with the Qiagen DNeasy kit from unsorted PBMCs and from negatively selected CD4+ and CD8+ fractions. TCR beta CDR3 regions were amplified by immunoSEQ multiplex PCR using primers annealing to V and J segments. A synthetic immune receptor repertoire was used to minimize amplification bias, and any remaining bias was removed computationally after sequencing. The original methods were these. Repertoire diversity was quantified as the Shannon entropy index using custom Python scripts. Unsorted, CD4+ and CD8+ repertoires were examined separately, except in combined analyses, for which CD4+ and CD8+ sequences were merged in silico. A clone counted as expanded when the clone's frequency after treatment rose at least 2-fold relative to C1D1, and clones undetected at baseline were given a pseudocount of 0.5. Clones with 0 or 1 copy at C1D1 were defined as singleton clones, while clones with 2 or more copies were defined as non-singleton clones. Clones expanded in unsorted samples were annotated as CD4+, CD8+ or unknown by matching protein sequences in sorted samples from the same patient. Wilcoxon tests on paired samples were used to test changes in diversity from C1D1 to C4D1. The table was pulled from immuneACCESS by TCRdb, which kept in-frame rearrangements only. Such tables lose some clones; where checked, under half of the loss comes from unresolved V genes, and the rest has no known cause. D and trimming were read from the DNA, whereas the V and J calls and clone size are those reported in that table. For this sample the table gives roughly 40,000 clones, of which approximately 87% were detected only once. Of the sample, approximately 9.1% falls within the top ten clones.

The chain employs TRBV6-1 and TRBJ2-5; no D gene call is confident. Material: peripheral blood mononuclear cells (PBMCs), obtained at baseline. This receptor was obtained from a human donor with classical Hodgkin lymphoma. The CDR3 in this case is CASSPRFQETQYF. The sequenced DNA is TGTGCCAGCTCCCCCAGGTTCCAAGAGACCCAGTACTTC.